Following are 27 T cell receptor beta chains from one sample sequenced in a study of brain T cells in children with intractable seizures. Only in-frame clones appear in the TCRdb table, and some are missing; sequencing was by immunoSEQ multiplex PCR. This sample yields fewer than 150,000 clones, of which roughly 92% are seen a single time; more than 3% belongs to the top ten. This sample comprised peripheral blood, obtained at surgery. Every receptor here comes from a boy less than two years old with hemimegalencephaly and intractable seizures.

The genes are TRBV6-5 and TRBJ1-2; D is uncertain. Deletions cut 0 bases from V and 1 base from J, with 12 bases between. From germline, CDR1 is MNHEY and CDR2 SVGAGI. The CDR3 has 16 amino acids. This chain's CDR3 is CASSYSMQRSNYGYTF. Here the CDR3 DNA reads TGTGCCAGCAGTTACTCAATGCAGAGGAGTAACTATGGCTACACCTTC.

The V and J genes are TRBV7-9 and TRBJ2-7, with D unclear. The CDR3 consists of 13 residues. Germline CDR1 and CDR2: SEHNR and FQNEAQ (reference sequence). The germline V and J ends were trimmed by 7 bases and 3 bases, with 13 bases remaining between them. CDR3 loop: CASTVGGRYEQYF. Here the CDR3 DNA reads TGTGCCAGCACGGTGGGCGGCCGCTACGAGCAGTACTTC.

V gene TRBV5-4 combines with J gene TRBJ2-4; 7 bases fit TRBD1. Trimming removed 0 bases from V and 4 bases from J; junction bases left unmatched: 7. Germline CDR1 is SGHNT and CDR2 is YYREEE (reference sequence). CDR3 length equals 16 residues. This CDR3 reads CASSLVPGTEKNIQYF. CDR3 nucleotide sequence: TGTGCCAGCAGCTTGGTACCGGGGACAGAGAAAAACATTCAGTACTTC. Together with reference TRBV5-4 and TRBJ2-4, the CDR3 gives the full variable domain: ETGVTQSPTHLIKTRGQQVTLRCSSQSGHNTVSWYQQALGQGPQFIFQYYREEENGRGNFPPRFSGLQFPNYSSELNVNALELDDSALYLCASSLVPGTEKNIQYFGAGTRLSVL.

The V call is TRBV7-8, the J call TRBJ2-5; D is possibly TRBD1 (6 bases). The germline V gene has CDR1 SGHVS and CDR2 FQNEAQ. Between the trimmed V and J ends, which lost 0 bases and 7 bases, there was a span of 15 bases. The CDR3 totals 15 residues. The CDR3 sequence is CASSLALQGRGTQYF. In DNA form, the CDR3 reads TGTGCCAGCAGCTTAGCTTTGCAGGGGCGTGGGACCCAGTACTTC.

J is TRBJ2-1 and V is TRBV4-3, with 7 bases lining up with TRBD2. V lost 1 base and J lost 7; bases outside the gene matches: 10. The CDR3 is 16 residues long. Germline CDR1 is LGHNA and CDR2 is YSLEER. The CDR3 sequence is CASSQVGRERRNEQFF. DNA of the CDR3: TGCGCCAGCAGCCAAGTGGGGCGGGAGCGGAGAAATGAGCAGTTCTTC.

V gene TRBV2 combines with J gene TRBJ2-7; D may be TRBD2 (6 bases). The ends were cut back, 8 bases at V and 4 bases at J, with 12 bases in the middle. Germline V gives CDR1 SNHLY, CDR2 FYNNEI. The CDR3 has 12 amino acids. CDR3: CASGVAVYEQYF. In DNA form, the CDR3 reads TGTGCCAGCGGGGTAGCGGTTTACGAGCAGTACTTC.

The rearrangement uses TRBV28 and TRBJ1-4; perhaps TRBD1 as D (6 bases). Per the germline V gene, CDR1 is MDHEN and CDR2 is SYDVKM. CDR3 length equals 16 residues. Trimming cost V 2 bases and J 5 bases, with 15 bases left between them. The CDR3 nucleotides are TGTGCCAGCAGTTTAGGGGGCCAGCAGGGGAATGAAAAACTGTTTTTT. This translates into CASSLGGQQGNEKLFF.

The chain links TRBV12-3 or TRBV12-4 to TRBJ1-5; D is unclear. CDR3 length equals 13 residues. The V end lost 6 bases, the J end lost 2 bases, and 8 bases lay between the germline ends. The CDR3 sequence: CASRAKRNQPQHF. The CDR3 DNA reads as TGTGCCAGCAGAGCCAAGCGCAATCAGCCCCAGCATTTT.

The chain uses TRBV7-6 and TRBJ2-7; possible D gene TRBD2, 5 bases. There are 14 residues in the CDR3. Trimming removed 1 base from V and 2 bases from J, with 9 bases in between. Germline V gene data show CDR1 as SGHVS and CDR2 as FNYEAQ. CDR3 protein: CASSLEGATYEQYF. Here the CDR3 DNA reads TGTGCCAGCAGCTTAGAGGGAGCAACCTACGAGCAGTACTTC.

J is TRBJ1-2 and V is TRBV6-1, with TRBD1 matching 8 bases. The CDR3 spans 14 residues. Germline CDR1 and CDR2: MNHNS and SASEGT. Trimming removed 3 bases from V and 7 bases from J; junction bases left unmatched: 7. CDR3 amino acids: CASSEQGAIGGYTF. DNA for the CDR3: TGTGCCAGCAGTGAGCAGGGGGCCATTGGTGGCTACACCTTC.

The CDR3 nucleotides are TGTGCCAGCAGCTTGGACAGGGCCAATCAGCCCCAGCATTTT. Residues: CASSLDRANQPQHF. The genes are TRBV5-6 and TRBJ1-5; D is perhaps TRBD1 (6 bases). Per the germline V gene, CDR1 is SGHDT and CDR2 is YYEEEE. The CDR3 length is 14 residues. The V and J ends lost 0 bases and 3 bases respectively, with 7 bases between them.

The chain combines TRBV5-1 with TRBJ2-5; 8 bases map to TRBD2. Germline trimming cut 4 bases from V and 3 bases from J; bases unmatched to any gene: 5. The CDR3 is made up of 14 amino acids. Germline assignment: CDR1 SGHRS and CDR2 YFSETQ. CDR3 nucleotides: TGCGCCAGCAGCATAACTAGCGGAAAAGAGACCCAGTACTTC. Translated: CASSITSGKETQYF.

The chain links TRBV19 to TRBJ1-2; 8 bases align to TRBD1. The CDR3 covers 14 residues. The germline CDR1 and CDR2 sequences are LNHDA and SQIVND (reference sequence). V lost 8 bases, J lost 2 bases, and 7 bases stayed unmatched. The CDR3 region is CASSTGVRNYGYTF. In DNA, the CDR3 is TGTGCCAGTTCGACAGGGGTTAGAAACTATGGCTACACCTTC.

CDR3 bases: TGTGCCAGCAGCCACTTGAACACCGGGGAGCTGTTTTTT. Amino acids: CASSHLNTGELFF. V is TRBV7-9 and J is TRBJ2-2, with unresolved D. V was pared by 5 bases and J by 1 base, with 5 bases between. CDR3 size: 13 residues. Germline V lookup: CDR1 SEHNR, CDR2 FQNEAQ (reference sequence).

This chain links TRBV6-5 with TRBJ1-2; 9 bases are shared with TRBD1. Germline CDR1 and CDR2: MNHEY and SVGAGI. V lost 2 bases and J lost 8; bases outside the gene matches: 9. The CDR3 is 15 residues long. The chain's CDR3 is CASSYVWDREEGYTF. DNA of the CDR3: TGTGCCAGCAGTTACGTTTGGGACAGGGAGGAAGGCTACACCTTC.

The CDR3 sequence is CASSLAGGSYNEQFF. The CDR3 DNA reads as TGTGCCAGCAGCTTAGCGGGAGGCTCCTACAATGAGCAGTTCTTC. V and J are TRBV13 and TRBJ2-1; 7 nucleotides line up with TRBD2. From germline, CDR1 is PRHDT and CDR2 FYEKMQ (reference sequence). Trimming took 1 base from V and 0 from J; bases not matched to a gene: 0. The CDR3 has 15 residues.

This chain uses TRBV11-2 with TRBJ2-3, with 9 positions matching TRBD2. CDR1 SGHAT and CDR2 FQNNGV come from the germline V gene. After removal of 2 bases from V and 3 bases from J, the junction contained 6 bases not matched to a gene. CDR3 length: 16 residues. CDR3 loop: CASSLRAGGWTDTQYF. DNA of the CDR3: TGTGCCAGCAGCTTACGCGCGGGAGGGTGGACAGATACGCAGTATTTT.

This chain connects TRBV2 to TRBJ2-2; tentative D call: TRBD2 (6 bases). The CDR3 spans 16 residues. The germline V gene has CDR1 SNHLY and CDR2 FYNNEI. Trimming stripped 6 bases from V and 7 bases from J, with 21 bases between. As DNA, the CDR3 is TGTGCCAGCAGCCCGCCGGGACTTCTCGCCGGCGGGGAGCTGTTTTTT. Translated, it gives CASSPPGLLAGGELFF.

CDR3 sequence (DNA): TGTGCCAGCAGTTTAGGGGGACTAGCGGAGCAGTACTTC. Encoded protein: CASSLGGLAEQYF. V and J are TRBV27 and TRBJ2-7, with TRBD2 matching over 10 bases. The CDR3 runs to 13 residues. V was clipped by 2 bases and J by 7 bases; unmatched bases: 2. Germline V gene lookup returns CDR1 MNHEY and CDR2 SMNVEV (reference sequence).

This rearrangement joins TRBV9 to TRBJ2-3; D call uncertain. Germline V CDR1 and CDR2: SGDLS, YYNGEE. V was trimmed by 3 bases and J by 1 base, leaving 15 bases between them. This CDR3 is 16 amino acids long. This CDR3 is CASSAAPWPGTDTQYF. In DNA, the CDR3 is TGTGCCAGCAGCGCCGCCCCCTGGCCCGGCACAGATACGCAGTATTTT.

The J gene is TRBJ2-3, the V gene TRBV27; D is possibly TRBD2 (5 bases). The germline CDR1 and CDR2 sequences are MNHEY and SMNVEV (reference sequence). Trimming took off 2 bases at V and 0 bases at J, with 6 bases between the two ends. This CDR3 comprises 14 residues. The CDR3 sequence is CASSLLASTDTQYF. The CDR3 coding sequence is TGTGCCAGCAGTTTACTAGCTAGCACAGATACGCAGTATTTT.

This chain connects TRBV21-1 to TRBJ2-3; the table gives TRBD2 as D, unverified against the DNA. TRBV21-1 is an annotated pseudogene. The CDR3 contains 21 residues. CDR3 in amino acids: CASSKPPRGGLAGDYTDTQYF. For the CDR3, the DNA is TGTGCCAGCAGCAAACCCCCTCGGGGTGGACTAGCGGGAGACTACACAGATACGCAGTATTTT.

V and J are TRBV4-1 and TRBJ2-1; D might be TRBD2 (5 bases). The CDR3 extends over 15 amino acids. V was cut by 1 base and J by 9 bases, with 16 bases left in between. The germline V gene encodes CDR1 MGHRA and CDR2 YSYEKL. The CDR3 DNA reads TGCGCCAGCAGCCAAGGGCCGGTAGCGTTAATTGAGCAGTTCTTC. Encoded protein: CASSQGPVALIEQFF.

This chain connects TRBV9 to TRBJ1-4; D is unresolved. The CDR3 runs to 16 residues. Trimming cost V 0 bases and J 3 bases, with 12 bases left between them. Germline V lookup: CDR1 SGDLS, CDR2 YYNGEE. The CDR3 reads CASSVGGRHSNEKLFF. Written as DNA, the CDR3 is TGTGCCAGCAGCGTAGGAGGCAGGCACTCTAATGAAAAACTGTTTTTT.

This clone showed up just once. V and J are TRBV18 and TRBJ1-4, with unresolved D. Germline V gene sequence: CDR1 KGHSH, CDR2 LQKENI. The CDR3 has 15 amino acids. The V and J ends lost 3 bases and 0 bases respectively, with 8 bases between them. The CDR3 here is CASSPGEATNEKLFF. In nucleotides, the CDR3 is TGTGCCAGCTCACCTGGTGAAGCAACTAATGAAAAACTGTTTTTT.

The V call is TRBV28, the J call TRBJ2-3; 8 nucleotides match TRBD1. CDR3 length equals 16 residues. Looked up from germline, CDR1 is MDHEN and CDR2 is SYDVKM. V shed 7 bases and J 1 base; nucleotides not matched to a gene: 10. The DNA of the CDR3 is TGTGCCAGCACTTCACCCCCGGGACAGGGCACAGATACGCAGTATTTT. It specifies CASTSPPGQGTDTQYF.

The chain combines TRBV5-1 with TRBJ2-3; TRBD2 matches at 9 bases. V was pared by 4 bases and J by 2 bases, with 5 bases of the junction left unmatched. Germline CDR1 is SGHRS and CDR2 is YFSETQ. The CDR3 loop spans 15 amino acids. The CDR3, as DNA: TGCGCCAGCAGCCCGGGACTAGCCGACACAGATACGCAGTATTTT. Its protein product is CASSPGLADTDTQYF. Combining the CDR3 with reference TRBV5-1 and TRBJ2-3 gives the whole variable domain KAGVTQTPRYLIKTRGQQVTLSCSPISGHRSVSWYQQTPGQGLQFLFEYFSETQRNKGNFPGRFSGRQFSNSRSEMNVSTLELGDSALYLCASSPGLADTDTQYFGPGTRLTVL.